This T cell receptor (beta chain) stems from a study of shared clonotypes between healthy human individuals. The V gene's germline CDR1 is SGHAT and CDR2 FQNNGV. The CDR3 sequence is 15 residues long. V lost 8 bases to trimming and J lost 6 bases; unmatched junction nucleotides: 10. TCRdb keeps only in-frame clones here, not all; method: immunoSEQ multiplex PCR. In the table there are 2 million to 2.5 million clones, under 95% of which are singletons. The V call is TRBV11-2, the J call TRBJ2-7, with TRBD2 identical over 13 bases. Input material: naive CD4+ T cells from PBMCs. This sample's subset: CD45RA+ positively selected. This TCR came from a man between 18 and 35 years old in good health. Some clones in this sample may be carry-over from other donors' samples. The CDR3 loop is CASGGLAGVPLEQYF. The DNA of the CDR3 is TGTGCCAGCGGCGGACTAGCGGGAGTCCCCCTCGAGCAGTACTTC.